The clone carrying this T cell receptor beta chain has just a few counts. Trimming took 3 bases from V and 5 from J, leaving 18 bases between them. This CDR3 is built from 17 residues. In germline, CDR1 is SGHRS, CDR2 YFSETQ. Amplification targeted TCR beta CDR3 regions from RNA transcripts. An initial round of RT-PCR targeting the TCR CDR3 relied on the HTBI primer set. Each CDR3 protein is one row after TCRdb ran MiXCR on the multiplex PCR reads. The table lists 350,000 to 400,000 distinct CDR3 sequences, 11% to 15% of them singletons. The source of the sample is a study of T cells in Graves' hyperthyroidism and ophthalmopathy.

Source material: blood. The genes are TRBV5-1 and TRBJ1-6; TRBD1 might be the D (5 bases). The origin of this receptor is an older woman with Graves' hyperthyroidism. CDR3 amino acids: CASSSGGGFSNNSPLHF. The CDR3 DNA reads TGCGCCAGCAGCTCCGGGGGGGGGTTTTCGAATAATTCACCCCTCCACTTT.